The 29 T cell receptor beta chains listed next were all sequenced from one sample in a study of blood T cell repertoires in COVID-19 (dated by TCRdb to 2018 to 2020). The receptor library was made with the immunoSEQ multiplex PCR assay. Drawn from immuneACCESS, this table holds only the in-frame rearrangements with V and J called that TCRdb kept. Clones are partly lost; checked studies trace under half to an unresolved V gene and leave the rest unexplained. Counted in this sample were around 40,000 clones; about nine tenths of them appeared once. The ten largest clones add up to about 6.1% of the sample. The sample was peripheral blood. Receptors were obtained from a human donor in a cohort sampled during active COVID-19.

The chain is built from TRBV6-2 or TRBV6-3 and TRBJ2-3; possible D gene TRBD2, 5 bases. In germline, CDR1 is MNHEY, CDR2 SVGEGT. The CDR3 loop spans 16 amino acids. V shed 4 bases and J shed 1 base, with 15 bases lying between them. This chain's CDR3 is CASSFDGGPRTDTQYF. CDR3 DNA: TGTGCCAGCAGTTTCGACGGCGGGCCCCGCACAGATACGCAGTATTTT.

The J gene is TRBJ1-2, the V gene TRBV6-5; TRBD1 is a possible D gene (5 bases). The CDR3 runs 11 residues. Germline lookup yields CDR1 MNHEY and CDR2 SVGAGI. V lost 6 bases and J lost 7, with 9 bases in between. DNA for the CDR3: TGTGCCAGCAGCGATCAGGGTGGCTACACCTTC. It codes for CASSDQGGYTF.

The V call is TRBV27, the J call TRBJ2-1; 11 bases map to TRBD2. Germline V gene data show CDR1 as MNHEY and CDR2 as SMNVEV (reference sequence). There are 15 residues in the CDR3. V lost 5 bases and J lost 6; bases outside the gene matches: 6. The CDR3: CASSRVAGGANEQFF. CDR3 DNA sequence: TGTGCCAGCAGTCGTGTAGCGGGGGGGGCCAATGAGCAGTTCTTC.

This clone occurred once. The J gene is TRBJ2-5, the V gene TRBV19, with D possibly matching TRBD1 (5 bases). The V gene's germline CDR1 is LNHDA and CDR2 SQIVND (reference sequence). The germline V and J ends were trimmed by 7 bases and 5 bases, with 14 bases remaining between them. This CDR3 has 13 amino acids. CDR3 sequence (DNA): TGTGCCAGTACCGGCAGTGGGGCGGAGACCCAGTACTTC. Amino acid sequence: CASTGSGAETQYF.

The chain carries TRBV6-5 and TRBJ2-2, with 9 bases fitting TRBD1. Looked up from germline, CDR1 is MNHEY and CDR2 is SVGAGI. Trimming at V came to 6 bases and at J to 4 bases, leaving 6 bases not matched to a gene. This CDR3 spans 15 amino acids. In DNA form, the CDR3 reads TGTGCCAGCAGAGACAGGGGGTTTAGCACCGGGGAGCTGTTTTTT. It encodes CASRDRGFSTGELFF.

This clone has only one observation. The chain couples TRBV7-2 to TRBJ1-6; D is ambiguous. The germline V gene has CDR1 SGHTA and CDR2 FQGNSA. V gave up 1 base and J gave up 9 bases, with 4 bases separating them. There are 12 residues in the CDR3. CDR3 sequence: CASSLDSSPLHF. For the CDR3, the DNA is TGTGCCAGCAGCTTAGACAGTTCACCCCTCCACTTT. The whole variable domain, remainder taken from reference TRBV7-2 and TRBJ1-6, is GAGVSQSPSNKVTEKGKDVELRCDPISGHTALYWYRQSLGQGLEFLIYFQGNSAPDKSGLPSDRFSAERTGGSVSTLTIQRTQQEDSAVYLCASSLDSSPLHFGNGTRLTVT.

V gene TRBV5-1 combines with J gene TRBJ2-2; 8 nucleotides agree with TRBD1. The trim removed 4 bases at V and 6 bases at J, leaving 11 bases unmatched. This CDR3 has 16 residues. The germline V gene encodes CDR1 SGHRS and CDR2 YFSETQ. CDR3 in DNA: TGCGCCAGCAGCCCGAGACAGGGGTACAAGCCCGGGGAGCTGTTTTTT. Translation: CASSPRQGYKPGELFF. The full variable domain, in which reference TRBV5-1 and TRBJ2-2 provide the parts outside the CDR3, is KAGVTQTPRYLIKTRGQQVTLSCSPISGHRSVSWYQQTPGQGLQFLFEYFSETQRNKGNFPGRFSGRQFSNSRSEMNVSTLELGDSALYLCASSPRQGYKPGELFFGEGSRLTVL.

The genes are TRBV9 and TRBJ1-1; 9 positions match TRBD1. Trimming removed 3 bases from V and 4 bases from J; junction bases left unmatched: 4. The CDR3 extends over 14 amino acids. Germline CDR1 and CDR2: SGDLS and YYNGEE. CDR3 coding DNA: TGTGCCAGCAGCGCCTGGGACAGGGTCACTGAAGCTTTCTTT. It codes for CASSAWDRVTEAFF.

The table lists this clone with a count of one. The chain has TRBV7-9 and TRBJ2-5, with 9 bases matching TRBD2. The CDR3 is made up of 16 amino acids. Germline-derived CDR1 and CDR2 are SEHNR and FQNEAQ (reference sequence). After removal of 5 bases from V and 5 bases from J, the junction contained 12 bases not matched to a gene. CDR3 region: CASSQVSGTSFETQYF. The DNA of the CDR3 is TGTGCCAGCAGCCAGGTATCCGGGACTAGCTTTGAGACCCAGTACTTC.

The V and J genes are TRBV10-1 and TRBJ2-2; 7 nucleotides align to TRBD1. Germline lookup yields CDR1 WNHNN and CDR2 SYGVQD (reference sequence). Trimming at V came to 5 bases and at J to 4 bases, leaving 4 bases not matched to a gene. The CDR3 runs to 14 residues. The CDR3 nucleotides read TGCGCCAGCAGTTCGACAGGGTCCACCGGGGAGCTGTTTTTT. Translated: CASSSTGSTGELFF.

The V and J genes are TRBV2 and TRBJ1-4, with TRBD1 as a possible D gene (5 bases). CDR3 length: 15 amino acids. Trimming pared 6 bases from V and 6 bases from J, leaving 17 bases between. Germline-derived CDR1 and CDR2 are SNHLY and FYNNEI. CDR3 bases: TGTGCCAGCAGACCCCGACCCTGGGGGGATGAAAAACTGTTTTTT. Its protein is CASRPRPWGDEKLFF.

The chain employs TRBV3-1 (or the pseudogene TRBV3-2) and TRBJ1-2; perhaps TRBD1 as D (5 bases). V was trimmed by 4 bases and J by 5 bases, leaving 14 bases between them. Germline assignment: CDR1 LGHDT and CDR2 YNNKEL (reference sequence). CDR3 length: 14 residues. The CDR3 loop is CASSLLAGYYGYTF. CDR3 sequence (DNA): TGTGCCAGCAGCCTCTTAGCAGGGTATTATGGCTACACCTTC.

V is TRBV3-1 (or the pseudogene TRBV3-2) and J is TRBJ2-2; D not resolved. CDR3 length: 15 amino acids. Trimming cost V 1 base and J 1 base, with 7 bases left between them. The V gene's germline CDR1 is LGHDT and CDR2 YNNKEL (reference sequence). CDR3 residues: CASSQGRGNTGELFF. The DNA of the CDR3 is TGTGCCAGCAGCCAAGGGAGAGGGAACACCGGGGAGCTGTTTTTT.

The chain recombines TRBV25-1 with TRBJ1-5, with TRBD1 matching over 10 bases. CDR1 is MGHDK, CDR2 SYGVNS, per germline. This CDR3 has 14 amino acids. Trimming took 4 bases from V and 6 from J; bases not matched to a gene: 3. CDR3 sequence reads: CASSGQGAGQPQHF. CDR3 bases: TGTGCCAGCAGTGGACAGGGGGCGGGTCAGCCCCAGCATTTT. The full variable domain, with the rest looked up from reference TRBV25-1 and TRBJ1-5, is EADIYQTPRYLVIGTGKKITLECSQTMGHDKMYWYQQDPGMELHLIHYSYGVNSTEKGDLSSESTVSRIRTEHFPLTLESARPSHTSQYLCASSGQGAGQPQHFGDGTRLSIL.

The rearrangement uses TRBV5-1 and TRBJ2-5; no reliable D call. In germline, CDR1 is SGHRS, CDR2 YFSETQ. The CDR3 loop spans 14 amino acids. Deletions cut 1 base from V and 2 bases from J, with 9 bases between. CDR3 in DNA: TGCGCCAGCAGCTTGCTACAGCTTCAAGAGACCCAGTACTTC. It translates to CASSLLQLQETQYF. Together with reference TRBV5-1 and TRBJ2-5, the CDR3 gives the full variable domain: KAGVTQTPRYLIKTRGQQVTLSCSPISGHRSVSWYQQTPGQGLQFLFEYFSETQRNKGNFPGRFSGRQFSNSRSEMNVSTLELGDSALYLCASSLLQLQETQYFGPGTRLLVL.

The V and J genes are TRBV19 and TRBJ2-2; weak D call: TRBD1 (5 bases). Per germline, CDR1 LNHDA and CDR2 SQIVND (reference sequence). The CDR3 sequence is 16 residues long. V was pared by 3 bases and J by 1 base, with 12 bases between. CDR3 loop: CASSITRQRNTGELFF. The CDR3 DNA reads as TGTGCCAGTAGTATCACCCGACAGAGGAACACCGGGGAGCTGTTTTTT. The full variable domain, in which reference TRBV19 and TRBJ2-2 provide the parts outside the CDR3, is DGGITQSPKYLFRKEGQNVTLSCEQNLNHDAMYWYRQDPGQGLRLIYYSQIVNDFQKGDIAEGYSVSREKKESFPLTVTSAQKNPTAFYLCASSITRQRNTGELFFGEGSRLTVL.

The V call is TRBV11-1, the J call TRBJ1-5, with 7 bases aligning to TRBD1. Trimming cost V 2 bases and J 3 bases; bases outside gene matches: 7. The length of the CDR3 is 16 residues. Germline lookup yields CDR1 SGHAT and CDR2 FQDESV (reference sequence). The CDR3 loop is CASSLRTGPPNQPQHF. In nucleotides, the CDR3 is TGTGCCAGCAGCTTACGGACAGGCCCCCCCAATCAGCCCCAGCATTTT.

This clone is a singleton in its sample. V gene TRBV9 combines with J gene TRBJ2-1; possible D gene TRBD1, 5 bases. CDR1 SGDLS and CDR2 YYNGEE come from the germline V gene. Trimming pared 0 bases from V and 3 bases from J, leaving 10 bases between. This CDR3 region has 15 residues. The CDR3 region has the DNA TGTGCCAGCAGCGTAGGGGGCCACTACTACAATGAGCAGTTCTTC. Its protein product is CASSVGGHYYNEQFF. The full variable domain, in which reference TRBV9 and TRBJ2-1 provide the parts outside the CDR3, is DSGVTQTPKHLITATGQRVTLRCSPRSGDLSVYWYQQSLDQGLQFLIQYYNGEERAKGNILERFSAQQFPDLHSELNLSSLELGDSALYFCASSVGGHYYNEQFFGPGTRLTVL.

The chain couples TRBV24-1 to TRBJ2-5; a possible D gene is TRBD2 (5 bases). The germline V gene has CDR1 KGHDR and CDR2 SFDVKD. The V gene lost 3 bases and the J gene lost 5 bases, with 15 bases spanning the gap. The CDR3 spans 15 residues. CDR3 nucleotides: TGTGCCACCAGTGATGCCCGGGGTACGGGGGAGACCCAGTACTTC. Its protein product is CATSDARGTGETQYF.

The chain uses TRBV19 and TRBJ1-5; TRBD1 might be the D (6 bases). The V gene lost 6 bases and the J gene lost 7 bases, with 16 bases spanning the gap. Per the germline V gene, CDR1 is LNHDA and CDR2 is SQIVND (reference sequence). The CDR3 runs to 14 residues. Written as DNA, the CDR3 is TGTGCCAGTAGCCACACAGGGCCGAGCCAGCCCCAGCATTTT. As protein: CASSHTGPSQPQHF.

The chain combines TRBV13 with TRBJ2-3, with no clear D. The CDR3 totals 14 residues. Germline V lookup: CDR1 PRHDT, CDR2 FYEKMQ (reference sequence). V shed 8 bases and J shed 5 bases, with 17 bases lying between them. The CDR3 sequence: CASGLGGTGDTQYF. CDR3 bases: TGTGCCAGCGGCCTCGGCGGCACTGGAGATACGCAGTATTTT.

The count of this clone is one. The V and J genes are TRBV6-5 and TRBJ2-6; TRBD2 might be the D (7 bases). This CDR3 has 15 amino acids. CDR1 and CDR2 (germline): MNHEY, SVGAGI. The V and J ends lost 9 bases and 0 bases respectively, with 12 bases between them. The CDR3 loop reads CASRGGNSGANVLTF. The CDR3 nucleotides are TGTGCCAGTAGGGGGGGGAACTCTGGGGCCAACGTCCTGACTTTC.

The chain couples TRBV19 to TRBJ1-5; TRBD1 matches at 7 bases. The CDR3 runs 11 residues. Looked up from germline, CDR1 is LNHDA and CDR2 is SQIVND (reference sequence). Losses at the gene ends were 10 bases for V and 5 bases for J; bases not matched to a gene: 2. CDR3 nucleotide sequence: TGTGCCATTGGACAGGATCAGCCCCAGCATTTT. Protein product: CAIGQDQPQHF.

The rearrangement links TRBV5-1 to TRBJ2-5; unclear D gene. V was shortened by 0 bases and J by 6 bases, with 3 bases between the two germline ends. The germline V gene has CDR1 SGHRS and CDR2 YFSETQ. The CDR3 has 11 residues. The CDR3 reads CASSLGQTQYF. In DNA, the CDR3 is TGCGCCAGCAGCTTGGGGCAGACCCAGTACTTC.

The chain recombines TRBV5-1 with TRBJ2-1; TRBD2 agrees at 7 bases. The V gene's germline CDR1 is SGHRS and CDR2 YFSETQ. V shed 4 bases, J shed 8 bases, and the junction held 12 bases outside the gene matches. This CDR3 is 15 amino acids long. This CDR3 is CASSRGSGIIDEQFF. CDR3 sequence (DNA): TGCGCCAGCAGCCGAGGGAGCGGGATTATCGATGAGCAGTTCTTC.

This clone was detected a few times. This chain joins TRBV6-5 and TRBJ1-5, with a tentative D call TRBD1 (5 bases). V lost 6 bases to trimming and J lost 0 bases, with 12 bases between them. The germline CDR1 and CDR2 sequences are MNHEY and SVGAGI. This CDR3 has 15 residues. CDR3 DNA: TGTGCCAGCAGGATTCGACAGTATAGCAATCAGCCCCAGCATTTT. Its translation is CASRIRQYSNQPQHF.

CDR3 in amino acids: CATSRDGGRGLEKLFF. CDR3 DNA: TGTGCCACCAGCAGAGATGGAGGCAGGGGGCTTGAAAAACTGTTTTTT. The rearrangement uses TRBV15 and TRBJ1-4; 8 bases map to TRBD1. Germline V gene data show CDR1 as LNHNV and CDR2 as YYDKDF (reference sequence). V trimming: 0 bases; J trimming: 7 bases; junction bases outside the gene matches: 7. The CDR3 spans 16 residues.

V gene TRBV3-1 (or the pseudogene TRBV3-2) combines with J gene TRBJ2-2, with 7 bases lining up with TRBD2. CDR3 length equals 13 residues. Germline V gene lookup returns CDR1 LGHDT and CDR2 YNNKEL (reference sequence). V dropped 3 bases and J dropped 5; count of bases not matched to a gene: 0. CDR3 nucleotides: TGTGCCAGCAGCCAGGGGGGGACCGGGGAGCTGTTTTTT. Amino acid sequence: CASSQGGTGELFF.

The chain couples TRBV18 to TRBJ1-5; a possible D gene is TRBD1 (6 bases). Trimming stripped 3 bases from V and 3 bases from J, with 15 bases between. There are 16 residues in the CDR3. The germline V gene encodes CDR1 KGHSH and CDR2 LQKENI. CDR3: CASSPWATGVNQPQHF. The DNA for the CDR3 is TGTGCCAGCTCACCTTGGGCGACAGGCGTCAATCAGCCCCAGCATTTT.